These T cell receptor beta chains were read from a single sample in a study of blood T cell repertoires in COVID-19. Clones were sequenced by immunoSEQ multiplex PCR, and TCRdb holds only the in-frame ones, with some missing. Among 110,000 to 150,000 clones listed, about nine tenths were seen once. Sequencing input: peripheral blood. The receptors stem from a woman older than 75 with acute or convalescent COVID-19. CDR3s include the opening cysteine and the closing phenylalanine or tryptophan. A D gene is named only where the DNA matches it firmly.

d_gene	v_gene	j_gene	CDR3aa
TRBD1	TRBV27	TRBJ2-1	CASSKGQGFNEQFF
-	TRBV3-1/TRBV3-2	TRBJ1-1	CASSQTRENTEAFF
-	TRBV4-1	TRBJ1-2	CASSQDSVRLNYGYTF
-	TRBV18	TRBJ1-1	CATREESTEAFF
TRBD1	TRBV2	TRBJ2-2	CASSIRQGAPRDTGELFF
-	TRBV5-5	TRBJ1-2	CASSLVGFMEDGYTF
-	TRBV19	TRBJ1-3	CASSTTPNLAGNTIYF
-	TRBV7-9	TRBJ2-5	CASSPFIEETQYF
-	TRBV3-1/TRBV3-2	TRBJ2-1	CASSQAGRGVHNEQFF
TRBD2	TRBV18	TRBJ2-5	CASSPAGRKGETQYF
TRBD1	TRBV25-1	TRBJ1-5	CASTPGGFNQPQHF
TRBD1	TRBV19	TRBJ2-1	CASRGDREYNEQFF
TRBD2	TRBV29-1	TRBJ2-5	CSVAPRLAETQYF
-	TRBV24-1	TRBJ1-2	CATSGLRVSGYTF
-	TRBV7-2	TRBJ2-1	CASSLLSRDTDNEQFF
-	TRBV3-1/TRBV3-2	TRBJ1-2	CASSPRGGGNYGYTF
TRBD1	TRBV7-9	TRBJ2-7	CASSLGDSFEQYF
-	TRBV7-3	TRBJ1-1	CASSLDRNTEAFF
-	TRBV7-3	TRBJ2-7	CASSLRGGSYEQYF
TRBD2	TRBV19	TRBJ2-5	CASSIAGRVQETQYF
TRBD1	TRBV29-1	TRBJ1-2	CSVWDSGGYGYTF
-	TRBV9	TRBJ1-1	CASSVDSRTEAFF
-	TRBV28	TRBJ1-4	CASDSSTNEKLFF
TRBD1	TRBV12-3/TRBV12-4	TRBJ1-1	CASTKTGGAFSFF
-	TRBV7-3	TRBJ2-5	CASSSGIRETQYF
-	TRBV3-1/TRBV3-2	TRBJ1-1	CASSQRDSITFF
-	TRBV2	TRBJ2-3	CASSLSTDTQYF
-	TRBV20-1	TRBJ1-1	CSAERAVEAFF
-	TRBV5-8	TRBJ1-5	CASSGRGSHNQPQHF
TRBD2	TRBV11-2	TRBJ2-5	CASSSQFRTSQETQYF
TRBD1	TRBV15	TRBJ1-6	CATSRDQGAGVVALHF
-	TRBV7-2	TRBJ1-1	CASSSRIQLNTEAFF
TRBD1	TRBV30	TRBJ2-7	CAWSQGQGYEQYF
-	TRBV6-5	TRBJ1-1	CASSQEVPRTEAFF
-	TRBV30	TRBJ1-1	CAWSVFGKSEAFF
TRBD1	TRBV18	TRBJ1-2	CASSPYPPGGDYGYTF
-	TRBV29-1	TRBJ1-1	CSVEEGGRKAFF
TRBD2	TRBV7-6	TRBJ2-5	CASSLALASGGTQETQYF
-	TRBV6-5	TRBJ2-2	CASSRRVVGELFF
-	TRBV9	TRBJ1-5	CASSVASGQPQHF
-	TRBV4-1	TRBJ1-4	CASSSRGTGVEEKLFF
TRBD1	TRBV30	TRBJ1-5	CAFGAGGDHQPQHF
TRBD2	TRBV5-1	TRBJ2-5	CASSPRLAGGEETQYF
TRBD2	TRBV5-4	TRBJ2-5	CASSRTSGVEETQYF
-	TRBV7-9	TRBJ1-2	CASSLAGGYGYTF
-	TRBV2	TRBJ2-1	CASSSGGREQFF
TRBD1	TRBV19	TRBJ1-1	CASSHRGKNTEAFF
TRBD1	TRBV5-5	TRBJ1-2	CASSLEGTGGGYTF
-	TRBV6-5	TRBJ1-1	CASRGGTEAFF
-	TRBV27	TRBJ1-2	CASRPTPRDGYTF
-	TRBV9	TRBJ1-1	CATYRYREYTEAFF
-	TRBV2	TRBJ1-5	CASEKGGSNQPQHF
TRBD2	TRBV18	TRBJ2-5	CASSTTSGGPDETQYF
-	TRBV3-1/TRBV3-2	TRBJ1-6	CASSQTGRNSPLHF
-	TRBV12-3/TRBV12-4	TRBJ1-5	CASSFMQVQPQHF
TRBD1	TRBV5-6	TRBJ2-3	CASSSGQGADTQYF
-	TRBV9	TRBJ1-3	CASSVAGIGNTIYF
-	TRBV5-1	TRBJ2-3	CASSFNKRQSTDTQYF
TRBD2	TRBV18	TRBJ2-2	CASSRTSGDTGELFF